One sample yielded the 6 T cell receptor beta chains listed below, sequenced in a study of blood T cell repertoires in COVID-19. Method: immunoSEQ multiplex PCR; TCRdb's copy keeps in-frame clones and lacks some. The repertoire includes about 190,000 clones, roughly 86% of them detected once, and 5.6% sits in the top ten. Sequenced input: PBMCs or T cells enriched from blood (not recorded which). The source of these receptors is a man in his forties with acute COVID-19.

The chain uses TRBV9 and TRBJ2-1; D is possibly TRBD2 (5 bases). The CDR3 contains 15 residues. Germline V gives CDR1 SGDLS, CDR2 YYNGEE. The ends were cut back, 1 base at V and 0 bases at J, with 8 bases in the middle. CDR3 protein: CASSVLGSSYNEQFF. DNA for the CDR3: TGTGCCAGCAGCGTATTGGGGAGCTCCTACAATGAGCAGTTCTTC.

The genes are TRBV7-8 and TRBJ2-1; 11 positions match TRBD2. The CDR3 totals 17 residues. Looked up from germline, CDR1 is SGHVS and CDR2 is FQNEAQ. With V trimmed by 5 bases and J by 1 base, 7 bases remained unmatched. The CDR3 bases are TGTGCCAGCAGCCGGATTAGCGGGAGGGCTTCCTACAATGAGCAGTTCTTC. Encoded protein: CASSRISGRASYNEQFF.

The chain has TRBV5-5 and TRBJ2-1; 8 bases are shared with TRBD1. The germline V gene encodes CDR1 SGHKS and CDR2 YYEKEE (reference sequence). The CDR3 consists of 17 residues. J lost 5 bases, V lost 1 base, and 11 bases had no gene match. CDR3 sequence: CASSLRIGQGVDNEQFF. The DNA for the CDR3 is TGTGCCAGCAGCTTGCGAATAGGACAGGGAGTGGACAATGAGCAGTTCTTC.

The V gene is TRBV7-8, the J gene TRBJ1-5; the D gene is possibly TRBD1 (5 bases). The CDR3 runs to 14 residues. Germline V gives CDR1 SGHVS, CDR2 FQNEAQ. The germline V and J ends were trimmed by 6 bases and 7 bases, with 16 bases remaining between them. The CDR3 region is CASSFTGSGQPQHF. The CDR3 DNA is TGTGCCAGCAGTTTTACAGGTTCAGGGCAGCCCCAGCATTTT.

This rearrangement joins TRBV7-8 to TRBJ1-6, with D tentatively TRBD1 (5 bases). V gave up 1 base and J gave up 9 bases, with 13 bases separating them. Germline assignment: CDR1 SGHVS and CDR2 FQNEAQ. The CDR3 spans 15 residues. The CDR3: CASSLERGIVSPLHF. The CDR3 nucleotides read TGTGCCAGCAGCTTAGAAAGGGGTATCGTTTCACCCCTCCACTTT.

The V call is TRBV19, the J call TRBJ2-5, with TRBD1 identical over 11 bases. The CDR3 is 15 amino acids. Trimming cost V 3 bases and J 4 bases; bases outside gene matches: 4. Germline V gene sequence: CDR1 LNHDA, CDR2 SQIVND (reference sequence). In DNA, the CDR3 is TGTGCCAGTAGTATGATGGGACAGGGGGGAGAGACCCAGTACTTC. The encoded protein is CASSMMGQGGETQYF. Full variable domain (rest looked up from reference TRBV19 and TRBJ2-5): DGGITQSPKYLFRKEGQNVTLSCEQNLNHDAMYWYRQDPGQGLRLIYYSQIVNDFQKGDIAEGYSVSREKKESFPLTVTSAQKNPTAFYLCASSMMGQGGETQYFGPGTRLLVL.